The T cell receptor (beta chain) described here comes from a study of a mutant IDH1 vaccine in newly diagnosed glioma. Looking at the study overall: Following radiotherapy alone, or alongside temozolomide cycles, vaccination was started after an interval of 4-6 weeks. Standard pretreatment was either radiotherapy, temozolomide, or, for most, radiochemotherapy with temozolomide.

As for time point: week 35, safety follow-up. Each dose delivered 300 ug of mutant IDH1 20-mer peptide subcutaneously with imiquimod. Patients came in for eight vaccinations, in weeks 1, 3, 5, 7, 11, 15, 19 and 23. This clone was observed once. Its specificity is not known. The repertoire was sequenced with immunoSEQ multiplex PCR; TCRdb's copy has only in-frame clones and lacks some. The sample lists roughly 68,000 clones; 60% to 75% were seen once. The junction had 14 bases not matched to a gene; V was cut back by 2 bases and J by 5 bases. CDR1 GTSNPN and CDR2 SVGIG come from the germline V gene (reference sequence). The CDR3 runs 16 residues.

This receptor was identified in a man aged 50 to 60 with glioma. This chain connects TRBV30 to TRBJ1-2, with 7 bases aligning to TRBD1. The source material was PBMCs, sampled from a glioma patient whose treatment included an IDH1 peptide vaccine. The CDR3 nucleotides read TGTGCCTGGAGTCCCACCTCCAGGGGGAGGAGATATGGCTACACCTTC. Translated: CAWSPTSRGRRYGYTF.